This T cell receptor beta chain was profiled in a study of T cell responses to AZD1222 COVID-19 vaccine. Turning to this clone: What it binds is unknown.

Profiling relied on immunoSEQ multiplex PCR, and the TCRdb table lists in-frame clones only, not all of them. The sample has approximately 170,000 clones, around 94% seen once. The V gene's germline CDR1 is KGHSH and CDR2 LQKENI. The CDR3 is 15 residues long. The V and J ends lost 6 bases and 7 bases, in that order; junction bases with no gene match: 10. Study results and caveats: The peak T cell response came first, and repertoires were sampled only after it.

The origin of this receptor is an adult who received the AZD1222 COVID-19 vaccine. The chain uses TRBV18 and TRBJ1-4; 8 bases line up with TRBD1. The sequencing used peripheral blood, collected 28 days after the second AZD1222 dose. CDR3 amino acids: CASSLGTGQAEKLFF. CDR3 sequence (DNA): TGTGCCAGCTCGCTCGGGACAGGACAAGCTGAAAAACTGTTTTTT.